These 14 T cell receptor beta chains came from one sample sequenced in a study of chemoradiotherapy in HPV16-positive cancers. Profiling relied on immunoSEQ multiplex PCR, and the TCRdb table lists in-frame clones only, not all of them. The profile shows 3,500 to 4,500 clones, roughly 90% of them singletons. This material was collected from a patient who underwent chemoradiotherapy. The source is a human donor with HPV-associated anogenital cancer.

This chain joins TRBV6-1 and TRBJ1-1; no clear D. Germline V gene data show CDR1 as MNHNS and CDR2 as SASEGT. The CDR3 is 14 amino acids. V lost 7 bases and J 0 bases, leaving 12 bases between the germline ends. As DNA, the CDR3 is TGTGCCAGCACCCTCTTAGGGTTGAACACTGAAGCTTTCTTT. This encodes CASTLLGLNTEAFF.

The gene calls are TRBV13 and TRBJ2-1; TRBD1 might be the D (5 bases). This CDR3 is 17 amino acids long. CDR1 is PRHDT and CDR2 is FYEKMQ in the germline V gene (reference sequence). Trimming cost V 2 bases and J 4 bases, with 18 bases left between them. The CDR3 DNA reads TGTGCCAGCAGCTTAAACACCAGGGTGGCGTCGTACAATGAGCAGTTCTTC. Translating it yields CASSLNTRVASYNEQFF.

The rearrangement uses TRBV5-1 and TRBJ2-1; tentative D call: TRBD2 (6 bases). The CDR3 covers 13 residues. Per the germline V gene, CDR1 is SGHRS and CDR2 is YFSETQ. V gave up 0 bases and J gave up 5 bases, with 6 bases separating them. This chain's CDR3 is CASSLGTNNEQFF. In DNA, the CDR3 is TGCGCCAGCAGCTTGGGGACTAACAATGAGCAGTTCTTC.

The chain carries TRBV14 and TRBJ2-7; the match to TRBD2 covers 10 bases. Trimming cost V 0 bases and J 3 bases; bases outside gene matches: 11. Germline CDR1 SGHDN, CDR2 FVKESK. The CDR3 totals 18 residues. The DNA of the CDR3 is TGTGCCAGCAGCCAAGATGGGCTAGCGGGAGTTAAGTACTACGAGCAGTACTTC. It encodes CASSQDGLAGVKYYEQYF.

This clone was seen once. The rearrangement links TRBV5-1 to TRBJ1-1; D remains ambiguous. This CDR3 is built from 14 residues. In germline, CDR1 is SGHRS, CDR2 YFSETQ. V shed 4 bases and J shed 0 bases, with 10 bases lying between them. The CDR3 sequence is CASSPMGMNTEAFF. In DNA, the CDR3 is TGCGCCAGCAGCCCCATGGGGATGAACACTGAAGCTTTCTTT.

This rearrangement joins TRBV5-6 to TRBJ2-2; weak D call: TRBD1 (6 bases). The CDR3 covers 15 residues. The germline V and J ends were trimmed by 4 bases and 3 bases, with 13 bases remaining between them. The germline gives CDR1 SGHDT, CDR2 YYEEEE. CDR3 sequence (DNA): TGTGCCAGCAGCCCTCCACAGGGATACACCGGGGAGCTGTTTTTT. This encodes CASSPPQGYTGELFF.

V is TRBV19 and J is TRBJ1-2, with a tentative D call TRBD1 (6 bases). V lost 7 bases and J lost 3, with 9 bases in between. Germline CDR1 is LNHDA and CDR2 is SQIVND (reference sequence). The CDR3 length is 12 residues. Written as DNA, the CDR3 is TGTGCCAGTAAAAACAGGGACTATGGCTACACCTTC. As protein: CASKNRDYGYTF.

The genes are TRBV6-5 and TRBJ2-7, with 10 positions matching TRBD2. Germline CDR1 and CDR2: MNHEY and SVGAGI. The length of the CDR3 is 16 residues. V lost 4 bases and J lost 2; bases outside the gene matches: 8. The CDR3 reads CASSFLSSGRPYEQYF. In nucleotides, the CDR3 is TGTGCCAGCAGTTTCCTTTCTAGCGGGAGACCCTACGAGCAGTACTTC.

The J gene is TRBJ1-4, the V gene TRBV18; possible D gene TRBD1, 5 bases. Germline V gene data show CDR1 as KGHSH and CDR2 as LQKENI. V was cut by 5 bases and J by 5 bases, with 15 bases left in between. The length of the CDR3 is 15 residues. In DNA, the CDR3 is TGTGCCAGCTCAGGACAAAACCAGGGAAATGAAAAACTGTTTTTT. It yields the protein CASSGQNQGNEKLFF.

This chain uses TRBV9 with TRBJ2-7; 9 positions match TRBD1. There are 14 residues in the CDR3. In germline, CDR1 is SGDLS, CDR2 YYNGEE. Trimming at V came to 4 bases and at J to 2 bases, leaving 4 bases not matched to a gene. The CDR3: CASSPRDRAYEQYF. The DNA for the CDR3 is TGTGCCAGCAGCCCCCGGGACAGGGCCTACGAGCAGTACTTC.

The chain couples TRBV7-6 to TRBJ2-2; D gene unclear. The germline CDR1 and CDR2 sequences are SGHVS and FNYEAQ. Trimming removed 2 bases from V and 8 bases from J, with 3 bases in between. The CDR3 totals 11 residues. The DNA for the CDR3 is TGTGCCAGCAGCTTATATGGGGAGCTGTTTTTT. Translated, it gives CASSLYGELFF.

Here the CDR3 DNA reads TGTGCCAGCAGCTTAGGGGGGGGAGGGAACACTGAAGCTTTCTTT. Amino acids: CASSLGGGGNTEAFF. The genes are TRBV11-3 and TRBJ1-1; possibly TRBD1 for D (5 bases). Germline CDR1 and CDR2: SGHNT and YENEEA. This CDR3 has 15 residues. Trimming took off 1 base at V and 1 base at J, with 10 bases between the two ends.

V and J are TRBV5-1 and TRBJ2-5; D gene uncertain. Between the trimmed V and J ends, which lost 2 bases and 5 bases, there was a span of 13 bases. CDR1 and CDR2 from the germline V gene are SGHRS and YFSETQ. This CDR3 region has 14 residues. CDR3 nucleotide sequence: TGCGCCAGCAGCTTAACGTCACCTGCGGAGACCCAGTACTTC. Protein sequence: CASSLTSPAETQYF.

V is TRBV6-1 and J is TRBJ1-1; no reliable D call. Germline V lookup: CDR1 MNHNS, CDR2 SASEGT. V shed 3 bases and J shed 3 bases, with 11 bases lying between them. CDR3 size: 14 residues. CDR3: CASSERLSHTEAFF. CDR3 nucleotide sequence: TGTGCCAGCAGTGAGAGGCTTTCCCACACTGAAGCTTTCTTT.